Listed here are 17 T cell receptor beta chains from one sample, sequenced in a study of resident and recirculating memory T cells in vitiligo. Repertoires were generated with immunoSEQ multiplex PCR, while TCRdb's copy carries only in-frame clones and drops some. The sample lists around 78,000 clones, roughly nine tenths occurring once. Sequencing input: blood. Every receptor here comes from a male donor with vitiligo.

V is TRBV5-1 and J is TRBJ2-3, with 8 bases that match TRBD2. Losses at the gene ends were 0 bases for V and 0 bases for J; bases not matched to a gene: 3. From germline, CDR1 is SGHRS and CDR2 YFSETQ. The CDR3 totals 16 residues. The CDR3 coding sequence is TGCGCCAGCAGCTTGGAACCTAGCGGGAGCACAGATACGCAGTATTTT. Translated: CASSLEPSGSTDTQYF. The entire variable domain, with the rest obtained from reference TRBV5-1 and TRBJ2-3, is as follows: KAGVTQTPRYLIKTRGQQVTLSCSPISGHRSVSWYQQTPGQGLQFLFEYFSETQRNKGNFPGRFSGRQFSNSRSEMNVSTLELGDSALYLCASSLEPSGSTDTQYFGPGTRLTVL.

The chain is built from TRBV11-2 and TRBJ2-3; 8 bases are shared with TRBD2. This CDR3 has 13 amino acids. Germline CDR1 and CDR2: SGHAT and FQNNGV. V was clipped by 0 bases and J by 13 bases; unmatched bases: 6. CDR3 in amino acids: CASSLDLGGGKYF. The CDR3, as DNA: TGTGCCAGCAGCTTAGATCTCGGGGGGGGAAAGTATTTT.

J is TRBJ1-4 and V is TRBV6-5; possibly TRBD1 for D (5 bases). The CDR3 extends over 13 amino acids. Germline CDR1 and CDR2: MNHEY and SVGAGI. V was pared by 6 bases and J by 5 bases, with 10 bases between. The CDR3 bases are TGTGCCAGCAGGTGGGGGGAAAATGAAAAACTGTTTTTT. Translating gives CASRWGENEKLFF.

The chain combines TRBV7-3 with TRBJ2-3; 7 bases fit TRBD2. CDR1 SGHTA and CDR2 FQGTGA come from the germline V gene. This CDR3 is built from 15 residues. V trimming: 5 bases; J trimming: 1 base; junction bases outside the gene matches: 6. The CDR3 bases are TGTGCCAGCAGCCGGGGGGAAGTCCGCACAGATACGCAGTATTTT. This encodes CASSRGEVRTDTQYF.

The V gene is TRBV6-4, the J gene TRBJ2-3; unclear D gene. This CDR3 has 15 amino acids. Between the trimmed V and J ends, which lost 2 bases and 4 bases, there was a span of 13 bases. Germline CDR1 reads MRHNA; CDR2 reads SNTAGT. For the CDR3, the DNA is TGTGCCAGCAGTGACGGAGAGAAATGGCCAGATACGCAGTATTTT. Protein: CASSDGEKWPDTQYF.

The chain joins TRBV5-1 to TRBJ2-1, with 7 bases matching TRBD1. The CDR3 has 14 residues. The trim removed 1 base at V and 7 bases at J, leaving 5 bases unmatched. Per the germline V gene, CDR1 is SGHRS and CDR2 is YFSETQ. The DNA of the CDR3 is TGCGCCAGCAGCTTGATAGGGGGCGGGAATGAGCAGTTCTTC. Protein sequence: CASSLIGGGNEQFF.

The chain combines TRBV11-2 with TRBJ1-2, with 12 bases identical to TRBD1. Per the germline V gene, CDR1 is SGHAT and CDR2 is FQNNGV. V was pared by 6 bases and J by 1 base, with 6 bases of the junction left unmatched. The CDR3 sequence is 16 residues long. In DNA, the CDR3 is TGTGCCAGCAGGCCGGGACAGGGGGCGAGTAACTATGGCTACACCTTC. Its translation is CASRPGQGASNYGYTF. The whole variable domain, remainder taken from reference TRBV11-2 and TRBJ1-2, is EAGVAQSPRYKIIEKRQSVAFWCNPISGHATLYWYQQILGQGPKLLIQFQNNGVVDDSQLPKDRFSAERLKGVDSTLKIQPAKLEDSAVYLCASRPGQGASNYGYTFGSGTRLTVV.

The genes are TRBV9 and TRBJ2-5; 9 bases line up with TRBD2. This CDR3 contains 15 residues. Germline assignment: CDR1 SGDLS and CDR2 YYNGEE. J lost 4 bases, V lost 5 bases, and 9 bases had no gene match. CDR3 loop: CASSSATSGLETQYF. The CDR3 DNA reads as TGTGCCAGCAGTTCCGCGACTAGCGGTCTAGAGACCCAGTACTTC.

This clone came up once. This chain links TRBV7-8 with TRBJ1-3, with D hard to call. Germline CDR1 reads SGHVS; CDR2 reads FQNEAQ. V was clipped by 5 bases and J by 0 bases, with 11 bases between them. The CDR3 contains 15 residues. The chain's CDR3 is CASSLGRDSGNTIYF. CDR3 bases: TGTGCCAGCAGCCTAGGACGGGACTCTGGAAACACCATATATTTT. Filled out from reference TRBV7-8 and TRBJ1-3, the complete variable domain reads GAGVSQSPRYKVAKRGQDVALRCDPISGHVSLFWYQQALGQGPEFLTYFQNEAQLDKSGLPSDRFFAERPEGSVSTLKIQRTQQEDSAVYLCASSLGRDSGNTIYFGEGSWLTVV.

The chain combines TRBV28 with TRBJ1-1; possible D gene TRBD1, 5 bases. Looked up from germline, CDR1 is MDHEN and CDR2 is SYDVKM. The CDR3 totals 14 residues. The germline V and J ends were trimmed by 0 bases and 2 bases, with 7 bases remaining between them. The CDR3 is CASSLWQGNTEAFF. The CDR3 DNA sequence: TGTGCCAGCAGTTTATGGCAGGGTAACACTGAAGCTTTCTTT.

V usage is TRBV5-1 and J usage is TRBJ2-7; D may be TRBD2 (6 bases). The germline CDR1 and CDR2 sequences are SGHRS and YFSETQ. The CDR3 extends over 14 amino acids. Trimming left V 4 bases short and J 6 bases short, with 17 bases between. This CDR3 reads CASSASGGGSEQYF. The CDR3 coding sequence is TGCGCCAGCAGCGCCTCCGGCGGAGGGAGCGAGCAGTACTTC.

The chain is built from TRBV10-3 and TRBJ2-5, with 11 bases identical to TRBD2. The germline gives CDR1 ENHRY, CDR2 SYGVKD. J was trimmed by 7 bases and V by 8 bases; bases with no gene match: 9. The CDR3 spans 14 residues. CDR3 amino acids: CAIGLAGGSGTQYF. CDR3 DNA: TGTGCCATCGGGCTAGCGGGAGGTAGCGGGACCCAGTACTTC.

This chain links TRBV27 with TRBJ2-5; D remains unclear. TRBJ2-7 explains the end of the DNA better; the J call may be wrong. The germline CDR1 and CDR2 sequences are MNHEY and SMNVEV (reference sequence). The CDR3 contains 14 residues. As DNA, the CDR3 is TGTGCCAGCAGTCCCGTGTCTTCGTCCTACGAGCAGTACTTC. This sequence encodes CASSPVSSSYEQYF.

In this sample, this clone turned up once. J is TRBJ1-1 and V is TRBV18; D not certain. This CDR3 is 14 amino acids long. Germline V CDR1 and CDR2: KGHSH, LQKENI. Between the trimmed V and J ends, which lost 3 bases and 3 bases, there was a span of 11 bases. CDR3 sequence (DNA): TGTGCCAGCTCACCTGGGTCGAGGGACACTGAAGCTTTCTTT. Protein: CASSPGSRDTEAFF.

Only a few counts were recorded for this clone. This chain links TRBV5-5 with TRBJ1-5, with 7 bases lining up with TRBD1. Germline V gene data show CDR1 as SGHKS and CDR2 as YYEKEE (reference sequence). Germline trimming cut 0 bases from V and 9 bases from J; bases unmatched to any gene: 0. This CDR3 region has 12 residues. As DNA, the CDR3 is TGTGCCAGCAGCTTGGGGACAGGGCCCCAGCATTTT. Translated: CASSLGTGPQHF. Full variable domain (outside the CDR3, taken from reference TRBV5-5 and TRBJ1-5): DAGVTQSPTHLIKTRGQQVTLRCSPISGHKSVSWYQQVLGQGPQFIFQYYEKEERGRGNFPDRFSARQFPNYSSELNVNALLLGDSALYLCASSLGTGPQHFGDGTRLSIL.

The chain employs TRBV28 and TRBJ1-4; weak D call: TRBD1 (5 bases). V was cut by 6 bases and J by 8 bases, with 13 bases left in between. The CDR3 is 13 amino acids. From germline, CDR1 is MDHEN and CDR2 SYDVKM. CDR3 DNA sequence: TGTGCCAGCAGGGGGCAGGGAAGGGAAAAACTGTTTTTT. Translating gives CASRGQGREKLFF.

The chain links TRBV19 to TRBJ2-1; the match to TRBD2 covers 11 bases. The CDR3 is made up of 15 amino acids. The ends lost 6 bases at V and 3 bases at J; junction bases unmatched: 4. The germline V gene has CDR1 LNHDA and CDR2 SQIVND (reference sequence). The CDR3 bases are TGTGCCAGTAGGTTAGCGGGAGGGGTCTACAATGAGCAGTTCTTC. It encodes CASRLAGGVYNEQFF.